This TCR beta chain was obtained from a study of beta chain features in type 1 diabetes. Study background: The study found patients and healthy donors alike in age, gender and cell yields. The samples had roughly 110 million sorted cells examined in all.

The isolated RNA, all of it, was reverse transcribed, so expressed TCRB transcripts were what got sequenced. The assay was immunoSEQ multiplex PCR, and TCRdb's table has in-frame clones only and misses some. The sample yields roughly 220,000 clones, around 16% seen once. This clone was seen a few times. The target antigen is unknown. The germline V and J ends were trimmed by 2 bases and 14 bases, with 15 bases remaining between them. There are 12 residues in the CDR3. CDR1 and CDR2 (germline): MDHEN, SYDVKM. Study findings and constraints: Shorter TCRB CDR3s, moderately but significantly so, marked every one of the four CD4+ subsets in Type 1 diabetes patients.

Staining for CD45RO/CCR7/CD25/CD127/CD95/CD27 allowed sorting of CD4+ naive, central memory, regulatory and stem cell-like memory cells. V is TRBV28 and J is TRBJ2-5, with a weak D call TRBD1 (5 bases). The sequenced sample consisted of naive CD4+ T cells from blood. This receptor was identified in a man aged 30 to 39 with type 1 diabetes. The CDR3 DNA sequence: TGTGCCAGCAGTTTAGGATGGGGCCCACTCTACTTC. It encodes CASSLGWGPLYF.